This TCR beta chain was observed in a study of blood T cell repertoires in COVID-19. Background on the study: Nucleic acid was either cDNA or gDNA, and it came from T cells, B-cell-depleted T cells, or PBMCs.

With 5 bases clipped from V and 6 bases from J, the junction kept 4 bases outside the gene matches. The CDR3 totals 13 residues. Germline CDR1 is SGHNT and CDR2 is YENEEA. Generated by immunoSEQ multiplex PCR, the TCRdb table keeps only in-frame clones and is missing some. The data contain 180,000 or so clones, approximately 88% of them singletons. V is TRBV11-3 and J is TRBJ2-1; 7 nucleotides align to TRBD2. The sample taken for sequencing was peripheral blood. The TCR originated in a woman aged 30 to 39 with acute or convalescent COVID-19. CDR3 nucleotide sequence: TGTGCCAGCAGCAGGGGACTAATCAATGAGCAGTTCTTC. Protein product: CASSRGLINEQFF.